This T cell receptor (beta chain) was documented in a study of blood T cells in healthy people across ages. About the research overall: Capturing about one barcoded beta molecule per two T cells was achieved by template switching. Overall study results and limits: Age showed a roughly linear inverse relationship with TCR beta diversity per million T cells.

This clonotype was seen more than once but under ten times. The antigen is unknown. Per individual sample, total RNA of at least 5.5 micrograms was extracted. Between the trimmed V and J ends, which lost 6 bases and 2 bases, there was a span of 6 bases. The CDR3 spans 12 residues. Primers used in a second PCR of about 7 to 12 cycles were a sample-barcoded 5' primer and a J-beta primer mix. Through a template-switch adaptor with 12 random nucleotides, each cDNA molecule received a tag. TCRdb reanalysed the 5' RACE reads using MiXCR and keeps one entry per CDR3 protein. The repertoire includes roughly 1,500,000 distinct CDR3 sequences, approximately 42% of them detected once, and 7.9% sits in the top ten.

The chain couples TRBV12-3 or TRBV12-4 to TRBJ2-3; D remains unclear. The specimen sequenced was blood. The receptor was isolated from a young woman in good health. The CDR3 spells CASRPTTDTQYF. DNA for the CDR3: TGTGCCAGCAGACCCACCACAGATACGCAGTATTTT.